This passage covers 27 T cell receptor beta chains from one sample sequenced in a study of OX40 agonist ivuxolimab in advanced cancers. Only in-frame clones appear in the TCRdb table, and some are missing; sequencing was by immunoSEQ multiplex PCR. The sample shows about 84,000 clones, approximately 92% of them seen only once. The sample consisted of CD4+ or CD8+ T cells sorted from blood, taken in a trial of the OX40 agonist ivuxolimab. These receptors were collected from an adult with an advanced solid tumor such as melanoma, head and neck, liver or kidney cancer.

This clone was seen only once. CDR3 DNA: TGCGCCAGCAGCCCGATTAACGTGGAGACCCAGTACTTC. Protein: CASSPINVETQYF. The chain links TRBV5-1 to TRBJ2-5; no clear D gene. The CDR3 totals 13 residues. The V gene lost 4 bases and the J gene lost 5 bases, with 12 bases spanning the gap. Germline loops: CDR1 SGHRS, CDR2 YFSETQ. Full variable domain (rest looked up from reference TRBV5-1 and TRBJ2-5): KAGVTQTPRYLIKTRGQQVTLSCSPISGHRSVSWYQQTPGQGLQFLFEYFSETQRNKGNFPGRFSGRQFSNSRSEMNVSTLELGDSALYLCASSPINVETQYFGPGTRLLVL.

This chain connects TRBV6-5 to TRBJ2-7, with D unresolved. Per the germline V gene, CDR1 is MNHEY and CDR2 is SVGAGI. The CDR3 totals 11 residues. Trimming cost V 10 bases and J 2 bases, with 9 bases left between them. The CDR3 nucleotides are TGTGCCACCGCTCACGCCTACGAGCAGTACTTC. This gives the protein CATAHAYEQYF.

The chain uses TRBV5-8 and TRBJ2-7; 7 bases map to TRBD1. CDR1 and CDR2 (germline): SGHTS, YDEGEE. The CDR3 contains 16 residues. Germline trimming cut 4 bases from V and 0 bases from J; bases unmatched to any gene: 10. The CDR3 nucleotides read TGTGCCAGCAGCCGGAACAGGGGCGTGAGCTCCTACGAGCAGTACGTC. As protein: CASSRNRGVSSYEQYV.

The rearrangement uses TRBV29-1 and TRBJ2-7; D gene unclear. Trimming removed 7 bases from V and 0 bases from J, with 16 bases in between. Germline V CDR1 and CDR2: SQVTM, ANQGSEA. This CDR3 contains 14 residues. The CDR3 loop is CSAKLRALSYEQYF. CDR3 coding DNA: TGCAGCGCCAAACTCCGGGCCCTCTCCTACGAGCAGTACTTC.

The V call is TRBV7-8, the J call TRBJ2-7; TRBD1 matches 8 bases. J gave up 2 bases and V 4 bases, and 4 bases lay outside the gene matches. The CDR3 sequence is 14 residues long. Germline CDR1 is SGHVS and CDR2 is FQNEAQ. The CDR3 DNA reads TGTGCCAGCAGCTGGACAGGGACCACCTACGAGCAGTACGTC. Residues: CASSWTGTTYEQYV.

In its sample, this clone was seen once. The chain links TRBV5-6 to TRBJ1-2, with D perhaps matching TRBD1 (5 bases). The CDR3 is 14 residues long. Germline values: CDR1 SGHDT, CDR2 YYEEEE. The V end was cut by 2 bases, the J end by 4 bases, with 12 bases between. DNA for the CDR3: TGTGCCAGCAGCTTAGGAGGGGAGAGCTATGGCTACACCTTC. This sequence encodes CASSLGGESYGYTF.

The chain employs TRBV5-6 and TRBJ2-2, with 13 positions matching TRBD2. This CDR3 contains 17 residues. In germline, CDR1 is SGHDT, CDR2 YYEEEE. The ends lost 2 bases at V and 6 bases at J; junction bases unmatched: 7. For the CDR3, the DNA is TGTGCCAGCAGCTTAAGATGGACTAGCGGGAGTGCCGGGGAGCTGTTTTTT. It is translated as CASSLRWTSGSAGELFF.

The gene calls are TRBV7-9 and TRBJ2-3, with TRBD2 identical over 9 bases. V was clipped by 5 bases and J by 0 bases; unmatched bases: 6. CDR3 length: 16 amino acids. From germline, CDR1 is SEHNR and CDR2 FQNEAQ (reference sequence). The CDR3 protein is CASSRSTSGSTDTQYF. In DNA form, the CDR3 reads TGTGCCAGCAGCAGATCGACTAGCGGCAGCACAGATACGCAGTATTTT. The entire variable domain, with the rest obtained from reference TRBV7-9 and TRBJ2-3, is as follows: DTGVSQNPRHKITKRGQNVTFRCDPISEHNRLYWYRQTLGQGPEFLTYFQNEAQLEKSRLLSDRFSAERPKGSFSTLEIQRTEQGDSAMYLCASSRSTSGSTDTQYFGPGTRLTVL.

The V gene is TRBV6-6, the J gene TRBJ1-5; D possibly corresponds to TRBD1 (5 bases). The CDR3 runs 13 residues. CDR1 and CDR2 from the germline V gene are MNHNY and SVGAGI (reference sequence). V shed 5 bases and J shed 6 bases, with 11 bases lying between them. The CDR3 spells CASSAARGQPQHF. CDR3 sequence (DNA): TGTGCCAGCAGTGCAGCGAGGGGTCAGCCCCAGCATTTT.

J is TRBJ2-5 and V is TRBV27, with D possibly TRBD2 on 6 matching bases. Per the germline V gene, CDR1 is MNHEY and CDR2 is SMNVEV (reference sequence). The CDR3 totals 16 residues. V shed 5 bases and J shed 4 bases, with 20 bases lying between them. CDR3 sequence: CASSTSNWGSPETQYF. DNA of the CDR3: TGTGCCAGCAGTACTAGCAACTGGGGGTCACCAGAGACCCAGTACTTC.

The rearrangement joins TRBV15 to TRBJ1-5; D is perhaps TRBD1 (6 bases). Trimming removed 1 base from V and 4 bases from J, with 17 bases in between. This CDR3 has 17 amino acids. The germline V gene has CDR1 LNHNV and CDR2 YYDKDF (reference sequence). CDR3 sequence (DNA): TGTGCCACCAGCAGAGGCACCGGGACATCTGAGAATCAGCCCCAGCATTTT. Translation gives CATSRGTGTSENQPQHF.

The chain recombines TRBV2 with TRBJ1-3, with D unresolved. The CDR3 has 16 residues. CDR1 is SNHLY and CDR2 is FYNNEI in the germline V gene. Trimming stripped 3 bases from V and 1 base from J, with 13 bases between. CDR3 amino acids: CASSELTELSGNTIYF. DNA of the CDR3: TGTGCCAGCAGTGAGCTGACTGAATTATCTGGAAACACCATATATTTT.

This clone was seen a single time. The gene calls are TRBV23-1 and TRBJ1-1; no firm D call. TRBV23-1 is labeled an ORF, and its function is uncertain. V dropped 10 bases and J dropped 2 bases, with 23 bases sitting between them. The CDR3 runs 16 residues. The chain's CDR3 is CATQSTLEEFNTEAFF. CDR3 coding DNA: TGCGCCACCCAGTCAACTTTGGAGGAGTTTAACACTGAAGCTTTCTTT.

The chain uses TRBV4-1 and TRBJ1-4, with 9 bases identical to TRBD1. Trimming removed 0 bases from V and 8 bases from J; junction bases left unmatched: 7. Looked up from germline, CDR1 is MGHRA and CDR2 is YSYEKL. The CDR3 consists of 16 residues. CDR3 protein: CASSQEARTGAEKLFF. The CDR3 bases are TGCGCCAGCAGCCAAGAGGCTAGGACAGGGGCCGAAAAACTGTTTTTT.

The rearrangement links TRBV2 to TRBJ1-2; the match to TRBD1 covers 8 bases. V shed 7 bases, J shed 3 bases, and the junction held 7 bases outside the gene matches. Germline-derived CDR1 and CDR2 are SNHLY and FYNNEI. This CDR3 has 14 amino acids. The CDR3 is CASIENRGDYGYTF. CDR3 sequence (DNA): TGTGCCAGCATAGAGAACAGGGGGGACTATGGCTACACCTTC.

CDR3 DNA: TGTGCCAGCAGCGGTAGCGGTAGCGGGAGTTGGGATACGCAGTATTTT. This sequence encodes CASSGSGSGSWDTQYF. The chain is built from TRBV9 and TRBJ2-3, with TRBD2 matching 9 bases. Looked up from germline, CDR1 is SGDLS and CDR2 is YYNGEE. The CDR3 sequence is 16 residues long. Trimming cost V 3 bases and J 6 bases; bases outside gene matches: 11.

The CDR3 DNA sequence: TGTGCCAGCAGCTCACAGTACAATGAGCAGTTCTTC. It is translated as CASSSQYNEQFF. The chain has TRBV6-5 and TRBJ2-1; D not resolved. The CDR3 length is 12 residues. Trimming took 6 bases from V and 4 from J, leaving 7 bases between them. Looked up from germline, CDR1 is MNHEY and CDR2 is SVGAGI.

This chain links TRBV19 with TRBJ2-2, with D possibly TRBD1 on 5 matching bases. The V and J ends lost 7 bases and 4 bases respectively, with 19 bases between them. The V gene's germline CDR1 is LNHDA and CDR2 SQIVND (reference sequence). The CDR3 contains 16 residues. The CDR3 sequence is CASIRGFRPSTGELFF. The CDR3 DNA follows: TGTGCCAGTATTAGGGGTTTTCGGCCGAGCACCGGGGAGCTGTTTTTT.

This chain connects TRBV6-1 to TRBJ1-3; no definite D call. Germline CDR1 and CDR2: MNHNS and SASEGT. The CDR3 totals 17 residues. V gave up 0 bases and J gave up 0 bases, with 12 bases separating them. The CDR3 DNA reads as TGTGCCAGCAGTGAAGCGCGTGGAGTCAGCTCTGGAAACACCATATATTTT. It encodes CASSEARGVSSGNTIYF.

This rearrangement joins TRBV4-3 to TRBJ2-5, with 11 bases that match TRBD2. Per germline, CDR1 LGHNA and CDR2 YSLEER. The CDR3 length is 19 residues. Trimming removed 4 bases from V and 2 bases from J; junction bases left unmatched: 15. The CDR3 DNA sequence: TGCGCCAGCAGCCCACGTTTTGGGACTAGCGGAACTTCACAAGAGACCCAGTACTTC. Translating gives CASSPRFGTSGTSQETQYF.

V usage is TRBV10-3 and J usage is TRBJ2-7; 11 bases agree with TRBD1. The CDR3 is 14 residues long. With V trimmed by 6 bases and J by 4 bases, 5 bases remained unmatched. Germline CDR1 ENHRY, CDR2 SYGVKD. The DNA for the CDR3 is TGTGCCATCAGAGGACAGGGGGCAGGGTACGAGCAGTACTTC. Amino acid sequence: CAIRGQGAGYEQYF.

The chain couples TRBV6-5 to TRBJ2-1; D ambiguous. Germline loops: CDR1 MNHEY, CDR2 SVGAGI. V lost 2 bases to trimming and J lost 5 bases, with 7 bases between them. The CDR3 length is 13 residues. CDR3 sequence (DNA): TGTGCCAGCAGTTACGTGAGAAACAATGAGCAGTTCTTC. This gives the protein CASSYVRNNEQFF.

The chain couples TRBV19 to TRBJ1-5; 10 bases are a match to TRBD1. Germline CDR1 and CDR2: LNHDA and SQIVND (reference sequence). Germline trimming cut 5 bases from V and 3 bases from J; bases unmatched to any gene: 4. CDR3 length equals 15 residues. CDR3 sequence: CASSWTGGDNQPQHF. The CDR3 DNA is TGTGCCAGTAGTTGGACAGGGGGTGACAATCAGCCCCAGCATTTT.

This chain joins TRBV2 and TRBJ1-5; D is unclear. CDR1 SNHLY and CDR2 FYNNEI come from the germline V gene. This CDR3 spans 14 amino acids. V was pared by 7 bases and J by 7 bases, with 17 bases between. The CDR3 here is CASTSRETGQPQHF. CDR3 DNA: TGTGCCAGCACCTCTCGGGAGACGGGACAGCCCCAGCATTTT.

The sample holds one count of this clone. V gene TRBV10-3 combines with J gene TRBJ2-1; 8 bases match TRBD2. V was pared by 6 bases and J by 4 bases, with 14 bases of the junction left unmatched. Germline V gives CDR1 ENHRY, CDR2 SYGVKD. This CDR3 region has 17 residues. CDR3 in amino acids: CAIRDDLGLGSYNEQFF. The CDR3 region has the DNA TGTGCCATCAGAGATGACTTGGGACTAGGGTCATACAATGAGCAGTTCTTC.

The J gene is TRBJ2-3, the V gene TRBV5-1; D could derive from TRBD1 or TRBD2 (5 bases each). This CDR3 has 14 amino acids. Germline CDR1 and CDR2: SGHRS and YFSETQ. Trimming removed 7 bases at V and 0 bases at J, with 12 bases between. Here the CDR3 DNA reads TGCGCCAGCGTCCGAGGGACCAGCACAGATACGCAGTATTTT. Translation gives CASVRGTSTDTQYF. The entire variable domain, with the rest obtained from reference TRBV5-1 and TRBJ2-3, is as follows: KAGVTQTPRYLIKTRGQQVTLSCSPISGHRSVSWYQQTPGQGLQFLFEYFSETQRNKGNFPGRFSGRQFSNSRSEMNVSTLELGDSALYLCASVRGTSTDTQYFGPGTRLTVL.

The chain employs TRBV10-3 and TRBJ1-4, with 10 bases identical to TRBD1. V lost 4 bases and J lost 7; bases outside the gene matches: 3. There are 14 residues in the CDR3. Per the germline V gene, CDR1 is ENHRY and CDR2 is SYGVKD. The CDR3 is CAISGRTGGEKLFF. The CDR3 DNA reads TGTGCCATCAGTGGTCGGACAGGGGGTGAAAAACTGTTTTTT.